The source of this T cell receptor beta chain is a study of cytomegalovirus exposure and HLA in healthy donors. The study, taken as a whole, reports: Equally common other TCR beta chains were less clonally expanded than HLA-associated ones, a later analysis found.

In its sample, this clone was seen once. The antigen remains unidentified. 13 Jbeta primers and 60 Vbeta primers were used for the PCR. Data came from immunoSEQ multiplex PCR; TCRdb stores just in-frame clones and leaves some out. The sample holds around 76,000 clones, about 69% seen once. Germline CDR1 reads KGHSH; CDR2 reads LQKENI. The CDR3 contains 13 residues. Trimming took off 6 bases at V and 2 bases at J, with 10 bases between the two ends. J is TRBJ1-2 and V is TRBV18; D is possibly TRBD1 (5 bases). The TCR was taken from a woman between 40 and 50 years old in good health and CMV-seropositive. Sequencing input: PBMCs. As DNA, the CDR3 is TGTGCCAGCTCCCTGGACAAAAACTATGGCTACACCTTC. Amino acids: CASSLDKNYGYTF.